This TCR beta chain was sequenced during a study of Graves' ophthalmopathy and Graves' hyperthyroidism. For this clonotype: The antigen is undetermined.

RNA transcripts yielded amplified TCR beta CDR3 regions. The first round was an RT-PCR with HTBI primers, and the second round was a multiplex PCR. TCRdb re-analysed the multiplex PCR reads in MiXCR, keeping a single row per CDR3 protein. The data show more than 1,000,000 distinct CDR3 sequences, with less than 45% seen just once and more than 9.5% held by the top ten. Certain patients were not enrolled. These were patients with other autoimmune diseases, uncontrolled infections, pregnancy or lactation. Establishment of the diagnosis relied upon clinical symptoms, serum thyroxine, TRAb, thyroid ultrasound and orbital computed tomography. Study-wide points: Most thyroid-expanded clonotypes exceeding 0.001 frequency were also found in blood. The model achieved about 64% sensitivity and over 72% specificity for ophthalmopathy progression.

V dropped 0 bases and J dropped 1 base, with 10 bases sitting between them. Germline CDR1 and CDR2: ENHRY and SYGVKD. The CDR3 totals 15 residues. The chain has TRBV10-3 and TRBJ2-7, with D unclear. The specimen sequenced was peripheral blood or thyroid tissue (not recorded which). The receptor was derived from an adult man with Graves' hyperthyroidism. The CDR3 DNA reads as TGTGCCATCAGTGAGTCTAGGACGCGGTCCTACGAGCAGTACTTC. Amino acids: CAISESRTRSYEQYF.